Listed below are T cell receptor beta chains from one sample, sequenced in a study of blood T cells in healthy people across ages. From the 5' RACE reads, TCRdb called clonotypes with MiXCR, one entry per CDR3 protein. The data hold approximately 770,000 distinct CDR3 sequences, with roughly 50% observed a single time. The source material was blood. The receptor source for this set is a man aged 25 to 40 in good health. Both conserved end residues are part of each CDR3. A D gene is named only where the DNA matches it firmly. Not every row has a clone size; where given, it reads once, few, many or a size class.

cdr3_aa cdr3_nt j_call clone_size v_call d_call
CASSLGDPYGQYF TGTGCCAGCAGCTTAGGGGATCCCTACGGGCAGTACTTC TRBJ2-7 . TRBV7-6 .
CASSQGPGSYGYTF TGCGCCAGCAGCCAAGGGCCGGGAAGCTATGGCTACACCTTC TRBJ1-2 . TRBV4-1 .
CASSLYRDEQYF TGTGCCAGCAGTTTATATCGGGACGAGCAGTACTTC TRBJ2-7 few TRBV28 .
CASSRGTVETQYF TGTGCCAGCAGCCGGGGGACAGTTGAGACCCAGTACTTC TRBJ2-5 few TRBV7-2 .
CATSRGTSGFTDTRYF TGTGCCACCAGCAGAGGGACTAGCGGGTTCACAGATACGCGGTATTTT TRBJ2-3 . TRBV15 TRBD2
CASSCPGGYEQYF TGTGCCAGCAGCTGCCCAGGGGGCTACGAGCAGTACTTC TRBJ2-7 . TRBV11-3 TRBD1
CASSPNWQETQYF TGTGCCAGCAGCCCTAACTGGCAAGAGACCCAGTACTTC TRBJ2-5 . TRBV7-9 .
CASSEAVAGGYQPQHF TGTGCCAGCAGTGAAGCCGTGGCAGGGGGATATCAGCCCCAGCATTTT TRBJ1-5 . TRBV6-1 TRBD1
CASSLSLLKGLAFGNEQFF TGTGCCAGCAGTTTATCCCTGCTTAAGGGACTAGCTTTCGGCAATGAGCAGTTCTTC TRBJ2-1 . TRBV27 TRBD2
CATKELRYEQYF TGTGCCACCAAAGAGTTGAGGTACGAGCAGTACTTC TRBJ2-7 . TRBV6-2/TRBV6-3 .
CASSRGQGIAENIQYF TGCGCCAGCAGCCGAGGACAGGGGATAGCCGAAAACATTCAGTACTTC TRBJ2-4 . TRBV4-1 TRBD1
CASSYWQGPYEQYF TGTGCCAGCAGTTACTGGCAGGGGCCTTACGAGCAGTACTTC TRBJ2-7 few TRBV6-5 .
CASSSKRTDAQYF TGCGCCAGCAGCTCCAAACGCACAGATGCGCAGTATTTT TRBJ2-3 . TRBV5-1 .
CASSQERQGKKYF TGTGCCAGCAGCCAAGAGAGACAGGGCAAAAAGTACTTC TRBJ2-5 few TRBV14 TRBD1
CAWSGRQATRIQPQHF TGTGCCTGGAGTGGGCGACAGGCGACAAGGATTCAGCCCCAGCATTTT TRBJ1-5 . TRBV30 .
CASSTTGNSEQYF TGTGCCAGCAGTACGACGGGGAACTCCGAGCAGTACTTC TRBJ2-7 . TRBV2 .
CASSLAAGAGYEQYF TGTGCCAGCAGCTTAGCGGCAGGGGCTGGCTACGAGCAGTACTTC TRBJ2-7 few TRBV7-2 .
CASSPSRQGNEQFF TGTGCCAGCAGTCCTTCCAGACAGGGGAATGAGCAGTTCTTC TRBJ2-1 . TRBV27 TRBD1
CASREEQFF TGTGCCAGCAGGGAGGAGCAGTTCTTC TRBJ2-1 . TRBV6-1 .
CASSYGTGSLETQYF TGTGCCAGCAGCTATGGGACAGGGTCCCTCGAGACCCAGTACTTC TRBJ2-5 few TRBV7-2 TRBD1
CASSEFQYVRNQPQHF TGTGCCAGCAGTGAATTTCAGTACGTTCGGAATCAGCCCCAGCATTTT TRBJ1-5 . TRBV6-1 .
CATNTPGRRNGQFF TGTGCCACCAACACACCGGGGCGCCGAAATGGGCAGTTCTTC TRBJ2-1 . TRBV6-2/TRBV6-3 .
CASTSGEEAFF TGCGCCAGCACCTCCGGCGAGGAAGCTTTCTTT TRBJ1-1 few TRBV5-1 .
CASSKVSWGRRGMNTEAFF TGTGCCAGCAGCAAAGTATCCTGGGGACGCAGAGGCATGAACACTGAAGCTTTCTTT TRBJ1-1 . TRBV21-1 .
CASSYDLAGSNEQFF TGTGCCAGCAGTTACGACCTTGCAGGATCTAATGAGCAGTTCTTC TRBJ2-1 . TRBV6-5 .
CAWQLRASVKETQYF TGTGCCTGGCAATTGAGGGCTAGCGTGAAAGAGACCCAGTACTTC TRBJ2-5 . TRBV30 .
CASSDRQDGGNYGYTF TGTGCCAGTTCGGACAGACAAGACGGAGGCAACTATGGCTACACCTTC TRBJ1-2 . TRBV6-5 .
CASSLEASERLYEQYF TGTGCCAGCAGCTTAGAGGCTAGCGAGAGACTCTACGAGCAGTACTTC TRBJ2-7 . TRBV7-6 .
CASSPGDRDTEAFF TGTGCCAGCAGTCCCGGCGACAGAGACACTGAAGCTTTCTTT TRBJ1-1 once TRBV27 .
CSVSQGHRYGYTF TGCAGCGTTAGCCAGGGTCATCGGTATGGCTACACCTTC TRBJ1-2 . TRBV29-1 .
CASSFNGGGTDTQYF TGTGCCAGCAGCTTTAATGGGGGAGGAACAGATACGCAGTATTTT TRBJ2-3 few TRBV7-2 .
CSVENLDTFGEQYF TGCAGCGTTGAAAATCTGGACACTTTTGGCGAGCAGTACTTC TRBJ2-7 . TRBV29-1 .
CASSSGSSDYEQYF TGTGCCAGCAGTTCCGGCAGTTCTGACTACGAGCAGTACTTC TRBJ2-7 . TRBV6-5 .
CASSLEAGGGTDTQYF TGCGCCAGCAGCTTGGAAGCGGGAGGGGGCACAGATACGCAGTATTTT TRBJ2-3 . TRBV5-1 TRBD2
CSAPSIRRGVHQETQYF TGCAGTGCCCCGTCAATTAGGCGGGGGGTCCACCAAGAGACCCAGTACTTC TRBJ2-5 . TRBV20-1 TRBD2
CASSQESPGPGETQYF TGTGCCAGCAGCCAAGAGTCTCCTGGACCTGGGGAGACCCAGTACTTC TRBJ2-5 few TRBV4-2 .
CASSRTSGLSEQYF TGCGCCAGCAGCCGCACTTCCGGGCTCTCCGAGCAGTACTTC TRBJ2-7 . TRBV4-3 .
CASSEGLAGYEQYF TGTGCCAGCAGTGAGGGACTAGCGGGATACGAGCAGTACTTC TRBJ2-7 . TRBV2 TRBD2
CASSLPGRAQYF TGTGCCAGCAGCTTACCTGGTCGGGCGCAGTATTTT TRBJ2-3 . TRBV11-2 .
CASSSLGQGDNEQYF TGTGCCAGCAGCTCTCTTGGGCAGGGTGACAATGAGCAGTACTTC TRBJ2-7 . TRBV7-2 .
CSARGLETSLKHGEQFF TGCAGTGCTAGGGGACTGGAGACCAGTTTAAAACACGGTGAGCAGTTCTTC TRBJ2-1 . TRBV20-1 .
CASSYSGGAPDTQYF TGTGCCAGCAGCTACAGCGGGGGGGCTCCCGATACGCAGTATTTT TRBJ2-3 few TRBV7-2 TRBD2
CASSYVAGSYEQYF TGTGCCAGCAGTTACGTGGCAGGCTCCTACGAGCAGTACTTC TRBJ2-7 . TRBV6-2/TRBV6-3 .
CASTPWTAFDEQFF TGTGCCAGCACCCCTTGGACCGCATTCGATGAGCAGTTCTTC TRBJ2-1 . TRBV11-2 .
CASSLAPGTGGTDTQYF TGCGCCAGCAGCTTGGCCCCAGGGACAGGGGGTACAGATACGCAGTATTTT TRBJ2-3 . TRBV5-1 TRBD1
CASSLPGGTPNIQYF TGTGCCAGCAGCCTCCCAGGGGGAACTCCCAACATTCAGTACTTC TRBJ2-4 . TRBV3-1 TRBD1
CSVVGEGYPGGELFF TGCAGCGTTGTGGGGGAGGGCTACCCGGGCGGGGAGCTGTTTTTT TRBJ2-2 . TRBV29-1 TRBD2
CASSYAVGPYEQYF TGCGCCAGCAGCTATGCGGTAGGGCCCTACGAGCAGTACTTC TRBJ2-7 . TRBV5-1 .
CSVERAGAQGTQYF TGCAGCGTTGAACGGGCAGGGGCACAAGGGACCCAGTACTTC TRBJ2-5 . TRBV29-1 .
CASSGIAGGGDEQFF TGTGCCAGCAGCGGGATAGCGGGAGGGGGCGATGAGCAGTTCTTC TRBJ2-1 . TRBV9 TRBD2
CASSSYVAGANVLTF TGTGCCAGCAGTTCCTATGTGGCGGGGGCCAACGTCCTGACTTTC TRBJ2-6 . TRBV28 .